One sample yielded the 26 T cell receptor beta chains listed below, sequenced in a study of blood T cell repertoires in COVID-19. Sequencing was performed with immunoSEQ multiplex PCR; in TCRdb, only in-frame clones are kept and a portion is missing. The sample records about 120,000 clones, approximately 87% being singletons. Sequenced input: peripheral blood. All receptors derive from a man in his sixties with acute or convalescent COVID-19.

This chain links TRBV7-2 with TRBJ2-5; perhaps TRBD2 as D (5 bases). The CDR3 covers 15 residues. The germline V and J ends were trimmed by 4 bases and 3 bases, with 15 bases remaining between them. Germline V gene data show CDR1 as SGHTA and CDR2 as FQGNSA. The CDR3 DNA is TGTGCCAGCAGCTCTCCTGACCTAGCAGAAGAGACCCAGTACTTC. Amino acid sequence: CASSSPDLAEETQYF.

V usage is TRBV6-2 or TRBV6-3 and J usage is TRBJ2-7; 10 nucleotides align to TRBD2. The CDR3 runs 15 residues. V shed 1 base and J 6 bases; nucleotides not matched to a gene: 6. Germline V CDR1 and CDR2: MNHEY, SVGEGT. CDR3 sequence (DNA): TGTGCCAGCAGTTACTACTCTAGCGGGAGAGGCGAGCAGTACTTC. This encodes CASSYYSSGRGEQYF.

This clone has a count of ten or more. This sequence joins TRBV19 and TRBJ2-1; D is unresolved. The CDR3 consists of 14 residues. V gave up 4 bases and J gave up 6 bases, with 13 bases separating them. Germline CDR1 and CDR2: LNHDA and SQIVND (reference sequence). The CDR3 coding sequence is TGTGCCAGTAGTACCCCCTCCGTCTTCAATGAGCAGTTCTTC. Residues: CASSTPSVFNEQFF.

This clone was detected once. The chain couples TRBV13 to TRBJ2-3, with 11 bases identical to TRBD2. The CDR3 extends over 17 amino acids. After removal of 4 bases from V and 6 bases from J, the junction contained 12 bases not matched to a gene. Germline lookup yields CDR1 PRHDT and CDR2 FYEKMQ (reference sequence). The CDR3 here is CASSSLPTSGGGDTQYF. Here the CDR3 DNA reads TGTGCCAGCAGCTCCCTTCCCACTAGCGGGGGAGGGGATACGCAGTATTTT.

DNA for the CDR3: TGTGCCAGCCGACCGGGGGGCCGGGAGGTAGCTTTCTTT. Translation gives CASRPGGREVAFF. V and J are TRBV12-3 or TRBV12-4 and TRBJ1-1; D may be TRBD1 (6 bases). Trimming took off 8 bases at V and 10 bases at J, with 20 bases between the two ends. This CDR3 comprises 13 residues.

The chain employs TRBV4-1 and TRBJ1-1; the match to TRBD1 covers 8 bases. CDR3 length equals 17 residues. The ends lost 1 base at V and 0 bases at J; junction bases unmatched: 7. CDR1 and CDR2 from the germline V gene are MGHRA and YSYEKL. The chain's CDR3 is CASSQAVLDRVNTEAFF. The CDR3 coding sequence is TGCGCCAGCAGCCAAGCGGTTTTGGACAGGGTGAACACTGAAGCTTTCTTT.

J is TRBJ1-6 and V is TRBV9, with 9 bases lining up with TRBD1. Looked up from germline, CDR1 is SGDLS and CDR2 is YYNGEE. V shed 4 bases, J shed 10 bases, and the junction held 9 bases outside the gene matches. This CDR3 is 15 amino acids long. DNA of the CDR3: TGTGCCAGCAGCCCGGGGGGACAGGGTGGATCACCCCTCCACTTT. It is translated as CASSPGGQGGSPLHF.

This clone was detected a few times. The chain joins TRBV13 to TRBJ2-7; 7 bases line up with TRBD2. The CDR3 extends over 14 amino acids. Per germline, CDR1 PRHDT and CDR2 FYEKMQ (reference sequence). Trimming removed 5 bases from V and 2 bases from J; junction bases left unmatched: 6. The CDR3 is CASSHRDYTYEQYF. The CDR3 DNA follows: TGTGCCAGCAGCCACCGGGACTACACCTACGAGCAGTACTTC. Full variable domain (outside the CDR3, taken from reference TRBV13 and TRBJ2-7): AAGVIQSPRHLIKEKRETATLKCYPIPRHDTVYWYQQGPGQDPQFLISFYEKMQSDKGSIPDRFSAQQFSDYHSELNMSSLELGDSALYFCASSHRDYTYEQYFGPGTRLTVT.

This chain connects TRBV28 to TRBJ1-5; a weak D match, TRBD1 (6 bases). In germline, CDR1 is MDHEN, CDR2 SYDVKM. Trimming took off 8 bases at V and 7 bases at J, with 12 bases between the two ends. The CDR3 spans 12 residues. The CDR3 DNA reads as TGTGCCAGCCTACAGGGTCCCCAGCCCCAGCATTTT. Protein: CASLQGPQPQHF. Using reference TRBV28 and TRBJ1-5 for the parts outside the CDR3, the full variable domain is DVKVTQSSRYLVKRTGEKVFLECVQDMDHENMFWYRQDPGLGLRLIYFSYDVKMKEKGDIPEGYSVSREKKERFSLILESASTNQTSMYLCASLQGPQPQHFGDGTRLSIL.

The rearrangement joins TRBV29-1 to TRBJ1-2, with D tentatively TRBD1 (5 bases). The CDR3 is made up of 15 amino acids. V dropped 5 bases and J dropped 0 bases, with 16 bases sitting between them. Germline CDR1 and CDR2: SQVTM and ANQGSEA. The CDR3 DNA reads as TGCAGCGTTCTTGAACCAGGGCCTTCTAACTATGGCTACACCTTC. Amino acids: CSVLEPGPSNYGYTF.

The gene calls are TRBV28 and TRBJ2-3; 10 nucleotides line up with TRBD1. Trimming at V came to 2 bases and at J to 1 base, leaving 18 bases not matched to a gene. CDR3 size: 21 residues. The germline gives CDR1 MDHEN, CDR2 SYDVKM. The CDR3: CASSLSPRDRGAGVGTDTQYF. In nucleotides, the CDR3 is TGTGCCAGCAGTTTAAGCCCTCGGGACAGGGGAGCGGGAGTTGGCACAGATACGCAGTATTTT.

This clone has a handful of counts. This chain's CDR3 is CASSIALYGRGTGELFF. The CDR3 coding sequence is TGTGCCAGTAGTATAGCCCTTTACGGGAGAGGCACCGGGGAGCTGTTTTTT. The gene calls are TRBV19 and TRBJ2-2; D may be TRBD2 (6 bases). V lost 1 base and J lost 4, with 16 bases in between. Germline CDR1 LNHDA, CDR2 SQIVND (reference sequence). The CDR3 runs 17 residues.

The rearrangement links TRBV24-1 to TRBJ2-2; the D gene is possibly TRBD2 (6 bases). Germline V CDR1 and CDR2: KGHDR, SFDVKD. Trimming pared 10 bases from V and 4 bases from J, leaving 9 bases between. The CDR3 has 12 amino acids. The CDR3 is CATSSGTGELFF. CDR3 nucleotide sequence: TGTGCCACGAGTAGCGGCACCGGGGAGCTGTTTTTT.

The chain carries TRBV27 and TRBJ1-1; a possible D gene is TRBD1 (5 bases). Germline CDR1 MNHEY, CDR2 SMNVEV (reference sequence). The CDR3 spans 15 residues. V was clipped by 2 bases and J by 3 bases, with 13 bases between them. The CDR3 loop is CASSLGGDGDTEAFF. The CDR3 DNA reads as TGTGCCAGCAGTTTAGGAGGGGACGGGGACACTGAAGCTTTCTTT.

The rearrangement uses TRBV5-1 and TRBJ2-5, with a weak D call TRBD2 (5 bases). Per the germline V gene, CDR1 is SGHRS and CDR2 is YFSETQ. V lost 4 bases and J lost 4, with 14 bases in between. The CDR3 has 14 residues. The CDR3 nucleotides read TGCGCCAGCAGCCTCCGGGAACCCGGAGAGACCCAGTACTTC. This translates into CASSLREPGETQYF.

As concerns this clone: This is likely a read error, given that the CDR3 carries no conserved phenylalanine or tryptophan at its end. The limits of the CDR3 on the DNA are not certain, so only TCRdb's listed CDR3 is given. The chain carries TRBV21-1 and TRBJ1-2. TRBV21-1 is an annotated pseudogene. The CDR3 is made up of 11 amino acids, end residues included. CDR3 sequence: CASSNSAGRLI.

The chain recombines TRBV29-1 with TRBJ1-1, with D possibly being TRBD1 (5 bases). The V end lost 8 bases, the J end lost 3 bases, and 16 bases lay between the germline ends. The germline CDR1 and CDR2 sequences are SQVTM and ANQGSEA. The CDR3 spans 13 residues. CDR3 loop: CSSRRGGDTEAFF. The CDR3 nucleotides read TGCAGCTCTCGAAGGGGTGGGGACACTGAAGCTTTCTTT.

This clone appeared once. Other DNA sequences in the sample encode the same CDR3. The V gene is TRBV27, the J gene TRBJ2-1, with D unclear. This CDR3 has 13 residues. V gave up 3 bases and J gave up 3 bases, with 6 bases separating them. CDR1 is MNHEY, CDR2 SMNVEV, per germline (reference sequence). The CDR3 region has the DNA TGTGCCAGCAGTTTGGCAGGCTACAATGAGCAGTTCTTC. Translation gives CASSLAGYNEQFF.

This clone was observed a single time. The genes are TRBV10-3 and TRBJ2-3, with D maybe TRBD2 (6 bases). V gave up 11 bases and J gave up 0 bases, with 12 bases separating them. Germline V lookup: CDR1 ENHRY, CDR2 SYGVKD. CDR3 length: 13 amino acids. DNA of the CDR3: TGTGCCGTTCCCAGCGGGAGCACAGATACGCAGTATTTT. Its translation is CAVPSGSTDTQYF.

This rearrangement joins TRBV29-1 to TRBJ1-5, with D possibly TRBD1 on 5 matching bases. V lost 5 bases and J lost 3, with 8 bases in between. This CDR3 has 12 residues. Germline CDR1 SQVTM, CDR2 ANQGSEA. This CDR3 is CSVLGANQPQHF. The CDR3 DNA reads TGCAGCGTTCTTGGGGCCAATCAGCCCCAGCATTTT. Looking up the rest from reference TRBV29-1 and TRBJ1-5 gives the full variable domain: SAVISQKPSRDICQRGTSLTIQCQVDSQVTMMFWYRQQPGQSLTLIATANQGSEATYESGFVIDKFPISRPNLTFSTLTVSNMSPEDSSIYLCSVLGANQPQHFGDGTRLSIL.

This clone is a singleton in its sample. The V gene is TRBV25-1, the J gene TRBJ1-4, with D unresolved. V was pared by 1 base and J by 0 bases, with 9 bases between. In germline, CDR1 is MGHDK, CDR2 SYGVNS. The CDR3 is made up of 16 amino acids. CDR3 bases: TGTGCCAGCAGTGAATCCCTCGGGGCAACTAATGAAAAACTGTTTTTT. It is translated as CASSESLGATNEKLFF.

The chain combines TRBV18 with TRBJ1-1; no clear D gene. The CDR3 is 12 residues long. Deletions cut 4 bases from V and 1 base from J, with 4 bases between. Germline CDR1 is KGHSH and CDR2 is LQKENI. The CDR3 coding sequence is TGTGCCAGCTCACTCCAGAACACTGAAGCTTTCTTT. Translated: CASSLQNTEAFF.

V usage is TRBV2 and J usage is TRBJ1-1; 8 nucleotides line up with TRBD1. CDR3 length: 12 amino acids. Germline lookup yields CDR1 SNHLY and CDR2 FYNNEI. V lost 3 bases, J lost 11 bases, and 5 bases stayed unmatched. The CDR3 is CASSDRGLGAFF. In DNA form, the CDR3 reads TGTGCCAGCAGTGACAGGGGGCTAGGTGCTTTCTTT.

V is TRBV24-1 and J is TRBJ2-5; D ambiguous. Germline values: CDR1 KGHDR, CDR2 SFDVKD. This CDR3 has 13 residues. The V and J ends lost 3 bases and 4 bases respectively, with 8 bases between them. For the CDR3, the DNA is TGTGCCACCAGTGATGGAGTTCTAGAGACCCAGTACTTC. Translation gives CATSDGVLETQYF.

The CDR3, as DNA: TGTGCCAGCCTGACAGCTCGCCGCCCCTCAAGCACAGATACGCAGTATTTT. Translating gives CASLTARRPSSTDTQYF. The genes are TRBV2 and TRBJ2-3; tentative D call: TRBD1 (5 bases). Germline V gene lookup returns CDR1 SNHLY and CDR2 FYNNEI. V lost 8 bases and J 0 bases, leaving 21 bases between the germline ends. The CDR3 covers 17 residues.

The chain links TRBV3-1 (or the pseudogene TRBV3-2) to TRBJ2-7, with TRBD2 as a possible D gene (7 bases). Germline V gene data show CDR1 as LGHDT and CDR2 as YNNKEL (reference sequence). Trimming stripped 6 bases from V and 1 base from J, with 13 bases between. This CDR3 spans 14 amino acids. Written as DNA, the CDR3 is TGTGCCAGCAGAGAAGAGGGGGGGTCCTACGAGCAGTACTTC. Translating it yields CASREEGGSYEQYF.